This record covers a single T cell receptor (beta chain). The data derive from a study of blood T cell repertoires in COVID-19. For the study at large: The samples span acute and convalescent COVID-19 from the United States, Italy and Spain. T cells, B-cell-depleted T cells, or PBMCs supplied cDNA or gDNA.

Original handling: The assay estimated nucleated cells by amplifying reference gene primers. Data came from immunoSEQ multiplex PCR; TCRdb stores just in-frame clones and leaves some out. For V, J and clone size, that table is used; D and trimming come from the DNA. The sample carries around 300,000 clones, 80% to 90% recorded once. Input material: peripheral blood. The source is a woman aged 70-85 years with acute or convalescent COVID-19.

The CDR3 nucleotides read TGTGCCAGCAGCCAAGGACTAGCGGTCTACGAGCAGTACTTC. Amino acid sequence: CASSQGLAVYEQYF. The gene calls are TRBV3-1 (or the pseudogene TRBV3-2) and TRBJ2-7; TRBD2 agrees at 9 bases. The V gene end was trimmed by 1 base and the J gene end by 3 bases; junction bases not matched to a gene: 1. The CDR3 is made up of 14 amino acids. Germline loops: CDR1 LGHDT, CDR2 YNNKEL (reference sequence).